Listed below are T cell receptor beta chains from one sample, sequenced in a study of blood T cell repertoires in COVID-19. Sequencing was performed with immunoSEQ multiplex PCR; in TCRdb, only in-frame clones are kept and a portion is missing. This table has more than 80,000 clones, roughly 88% appearing once. Sequencing used peripheral blood. These receptors were obtained from a woman over 75 with COVID-19, enrolled during active disease. The CDR3 runs from the conserved cysteine through the conserved F or W. A D gene is named only where the DNA matches it firmly. Clone size, where shown, is once, few, many, or a class for clones that have expanded.

V	D	J	size	DNA	CDR3
TRBV2	-	TRBJ2-7	-	TGTGCCAGCAGGCGCTCGACTACCAGCTCCTACGAGCAGTACTTC	CASRRSTTSSYEQYF
TRBV18	TRBD1	TRBJ2-1	-	TGTGCCAGCTCTCCAGACAGGGGAATAGTCAATGAGCAGTTCTTC	CASSPDRGIVNEQFF
TRBV10-2	-	TRBJ2-5	-	TGCGCCACTGCTCGGGAGACCCAGTACTTC	CATARETQYF
TRBV30	-	TRBJ1-3	-	TGTGCCTGGGCGGGGTCTGGAAACACCATATATTTT	CAWAGSGNTIYF
TRBV19	TRBD1	TRBJ1-1	-	TGTGCCAGTAGTGCATGGGACAGGGGCCCTGAAGCTTTCTTT	CASSAWDRGPEAFF
TRBV5-1	-	TRBJ2-2	few	TGCGCCAGCAGCCTGAGCTTGGGACTCTCGAACACCGGGGAGCTGTTTTTT	CASSLSLGLSNTGELFF
TRBV20-1	TRBD2	TRBJ2-1	-	TGCAGTGCTAGTTCTTCGGCCTTAAAACTAGCGCGCTCCTACAATGAGCAGTTCTTC	CSASSSALKLARSYNEQFF
TRBV19	TRBD1	TRBJ2-7	-	TGTGCCAGAGCCGGGACAGGGGGTTACGAGCAGTACTTC	CARAGTGGYEQYF
TRBV29-1	-	TRBJ2-5	-	TGCAGCGCTCGGACAGTCCAAGAGACCCAGTACTTC	CSARTVQETQYF
TRBV11-2	-	TRBJ2-7	-	TGTGCCAGCAGCTTATATTACGAGCAGTACTTC	CASSLYYEQYF
TRBV18	-	TRBJ2-7	-	TGTGCCAGCTCACATTCCGGGACTCTCTTCTACGAGCAGTACTTC	CASSHSGTLFYEQYF
TRBV18	-	TRBJ1-4	-	TGTGCCAGCTCACCATCACAGAATAATGAAAAACTGTTTTTT	CASSPSQNNEKLFF
TRBV2	-	TRBJ2-7	-	TGTGCCAGCAGCGCCGCCTCCGGGACACTCTCCTACGAGCAGTACTTC	CASSAASGTLSYEQYF
TRBV5-6	TRBD1	TRBJ2-7	-	TGTGCCAGCAGCTTCGGGACAGGGTCCTACGAGCAGTACTTC	CASSFGTGSYEQYF
TRBV5-4	TRBD1	TRBJ2-6	-	TGTGCCAGCAGCTTGGGGATTCCGGGACAGGGTGCTCTCGGGGCCAACGTCCTGACTTTC	CASSLGIPGQGALGANVLTF
TRBV6-2/TRBV6-3	TRBD2	TRBJ2-2	-	TGTGCCAGCAGCCCGATTAGCGGGAGGCTCGCCGGGGAGCTGTTTTTT	CASSPISGRLAGELFF
TRBV19	-	TRBJ2-7	-	TGTGCCAGTAGTACGATTGGGGGGAACGACGAGCAGTACTTC	CASSTIGGNDEQYF
TRBV27	-	TRBJ1-2	-	TGTGCCTCTGGAGAGGACAGCGGTAATGGCTACACCTTC	CASGEDSGNGYTF
TRBV11-2	-	TRBJ2-1	-	TGTGCCAGCAGCTTATTCGAGGTTTACAATGAGCAGTTCTTC	CASSLFEVYNEQFF
TRBV7-8	TRBD2	TRBJ2-5	-	TGTGCCAGCAGCCCGAGCCCCAACGCGGGGGGGCTCGGGGAGACCCAGTACTTC	CASSPSPNAGGLGETQYF
TRBV11-2	-	TRBJ2-3	-	TGTGCCAGCAGCCCTCTCTGGCGGGAAGCAGATACGCAGTATTTT	CASSPLWREADTQYF
TRBV9	-	TRBJ1-3	-	TGTGCCAGCCGACCAAGTGGACAGCCTGGAAACACCATATATTTT	CASRPSGQPGNTIYF